Following are 10 T cell receptor beta chains from one sample sequenced in a study of CD8+ T cells in alopecia areata. RNA extraction was followed by reverse transcription into cDNA, which acted as the sequencing template. Assay: immunoSEQ multiplex PCR; the TCRdb copy retains only in-frame clones and omits some. Of around 120,000 clones listed, 35% to 40% are singletons. Material: CD4+ T cells sorted from blood. These receptors originate from a human donor with alopecia areata.

This rearrangement joins TRBV4-2 to TRBJ2-7, with D perhaps TRBD2 (6 bases). The CDR3 length is 15 residues. The V gene lost 4 bases and the J gene lost 6 bases, with 19 bases spanning the gap. The germline gives CDR1 LGHNA, CDR2 YNFKEQ. The CDR3, as DNA: TGTGCCAGCAGCCTAACAGGAGGGCACTTAAGCGAGCAGTACTTC. It specifies CASSLTGGHLSEQYF.

The rearrangement links TRBV7-2 to TRBJ1-1; D is unclear. Per the germline V gene, CDR1 is SGHTA and CDR2 is FQGNSA. The germline V and J ends were trimmed by 5 bases and 11 bases, with 18 bases remaining between them. The CDR3 length is 13 residues. The CDR3 DNA reads TGTGCCAGCAGCCCCAGAAGCAGTGACTCTGCTTTCTTT. Translated, it gives CASSPRSSDSAFF.

In nucleotides, the CDR3 is TGCGCCAGCAGCGTTCCGGGAGGGGGCCCAGATACGCAGTATTTT. Amino acids: CASSVPGGGPDTQYF. The rearrangement links TRBV4-1 to TRBJ2-3, with a weak D call TRBD2 (8 bases). The germline V gene has CDR1 MGHRA and CDR2 YSYEKL. V lost 5 bases to trimming and J lost 4 bases, with 16 bases between them. This CDR3 comprises 15 residues.

A few counts support this clone. V usage is TRBV7-9 and J usage is TRBJ2-3; the D is unclear. The CDR3 is 14 residues long. The V gene lost 2 bases and the J gene lost 4 bases, with 10 bases spanning the gap. Germline V gives CDR1 SEHNR, CDR2 FQNEAQ (reference sequence). The chain's CDR3 is CASSLLGLPDTQYF. The CDR3 bases are TGTGCCAGCAGCTTACTTGGGCTCCCAGATACGCAGTATTTT.

This chain connects TRBV5-6 to TRBJ2-5; no reliable D call. V lost 0 bases to trimming and J lost 2 bases, with 8 bases between them. Per germline, CDR1 SGHDT and CDR2 YYEEEE. The CDR3 sequence is 14 residues long. This chain's CDR3 is CASSLGRSQETQYF. The CDR3 DNA sequence: TGTGCCAGCAGCTTGGGCAGATCGCAAGAGACCCAGTACTTC.

The rearrangement uses TRBV29-1 and TRBJ1-1; D not certain. Germline V gene data show CDR1 as SQVTM and CDR2 as ANQGSEA. CDR3 size: 12 residues. V was clipped by 5 bases and J by 3 bases, with 10 bases between them. The CDR3 here is CSVWDQDTEAFF. As DNA, the CDR3 is TGCAGCGTTTGGGATCAGGACACTGAAGCTTTCTTT.

On this clone: Compared with germline, one end of the junction differs, possibly owing to a read error. The chain combines TRBV20-1 with TRBJ1-2; TRBD1 matches at 8 bases. CDR1 is DFQATT and CDR2 is SNEGSKA in the germline V gene (reference sequence). The CDR3 loop spans 10 amino acids. The DNA of the CDR3 is TGCAGTGCCTCCGGGACAGGACGACTCTTC. It translates to CSASGTGRLF.

This clone has more than one count but fewer than ten. V gene TRBV23-1 combines with J gene TRBJ2-1, with TRBD2 matching over 13 bases. TRBV23-1 has ORF status, its function being uncertain. The CDR3 loop spans 15 amino acids. With 7 bases clipped from V and 7 bases from J, the junction kept 7 bases outside the gene matches. The CDR3 coding sequence is TGCGCCAGCACTCGGACTAGCGGGAGAGGGAATGAGCAGTTCTTC. Its translation: CASTRTSGRGNEQFF.

This clone was counted only a few times. This chain connects TRBV29-1 to TRBJ1-2; D remains ambiguous. The CDR3 extends over 13 amino acids. Trimming cost V 0 bases and J 7 bases, with 12 bases left between them. CDR1 is SQVTM and CDR2 is ANQGSEA in the germline V gene. CDR3 protein: CSVEEVAGSGYTF. The CDR3 nucleotides read TGCAGCGTTGAAGAAGTCGCGGGGAGTGGCTACACCTTC.

This clone was seen only a few times. V is TRBV7-2 and J is TRBJ2-7; D may be TRBD1 (5 bases). The V end lost 1 base, the J end lost 6 bases, and 10 bases lay between the germline ends. This CDR3 has 13 amino acids. Germline CDR1 SGHTA, CDR2 FQGNSA. CDR3 protein: CASSLEFGAEQYF. The CDR3 nucleotides are TGTGCCAGCAGCTTAGAGTTTGGGGCCGAGCAGTACTTC.